The 28 T cell receptor beta chains below all came from one sample that was sequenced in a study of cytomegalovirus exposure and HLA in healthy donors. PCR employed 60 Vbeta and 13 Jbeta primers. The data were produced by immunoSEQ multiplex PCR, yet TCRdb's version contains in-frame clones alone and is incomplete. The sample has roughly 100,000 clones, 10% to 15% seen once. The sequenced sample was PBMCs. These receptors all come from a middle-aged man in good health and CMV-seropositive.

This clone occurred a few times. The chain joins TRBV29-1 to TRBJ2-3, with 7 bases fitting TRBD2. Germline values: CDR1 SQVTM, CDR2 ANQGSEA. The length of the CDR3 is 15 residues. V was clipped by 6 bases and J by 0 bases; unmatched bases: 9. CDR3 in amino acids: CSVVLARSSTDTQYF. The CDR3 region has the DNA TGCAGCGTCGTACTAGCGCGGTCTAGCACAGATACGCAGTATTTT.

The table lists this clone with a few counts. The V call is TRBV2, the J call TRBJ1-5; D is unresolved. The CDR3 runs 15 residues. The germline V gene encodes CDR1 SNHLY and CDR2 FYNNEI. V was cut by 3 bases and J by 6 bases, with 15 bases left in between. The CDR3 here is CASSDRRGVGQPQHF. CDR3 coding DNA: TGTGCCAGCAGTGACAGGCGGGGAGTCGGTCAGCCCCAGCATTTT. Combining the CDR3 with reference TRBV2 and TRBJ1-5 gives the whole variable domain EPEVTQTPSHQVTQMGQEVILRCVPISNHLYFYWYRQILGQKVEFLVSFYNNEISEKSEIFDDQFSVERPDGSNFTLKIRSTKLEDSAMYFCASSDRRGVGQPQHFGDGTRLSIL.

The V gene is TRBV19, the J gene TRBJ2-2; 7 bases match TRBD1. V was pared by 10 bases and J by 0 bases, with 11 bases of the junction left unmatched. This CDR3 comprises 16 residues. In germline, CDR1 is LNHDA, CDR2 SQIVND (reference sequence). The CDR3 region has the DNA TGTGCCACTAGACGGGACAGACCCGCGAACACCGGGGAGCTGTTTTTT. It is translated as CATRRDRPANTGELFF.

This chain links TRBV30 with TRBJ2-2, with D perhaps TRBD1 (5 bases). This CDR3 has 17 residues. V was clipped by 4 bases and J by 2 bases, with 20 bases between them. Germline V gene data show CDR1 as GTSNPN and CDR2 as SVGIG (reference sequence). CDR3 protein: CAWNPSHIRANTGELFF. Here the CDR3 DNA reads TGTGCCTGGAACCCTTCCCATATCAGGGCCAACACCGGGGAGCTGTTTTTT.

This clone showed up just a few times. V is TRBV27 and J is TRBJ1-1, with 9 bases fitting TRBD1. V lost 4 bases to trimming and J lost 11 bases; unmatched junction nucleotides: 8. The CDR3 loop spans 13 amino acids. Germline-derived CDR1 and CDR2 are MNHEY and SMNVEV (reference sequence). The CDR3 here is CASSSPGQGDAFF. CDR3 nucleotide sequence: TGTGCCAGCAGTTCTCCGGGACAGGGTGACGCTTTCTTT.

The rearrangement uses TRBV28 and TRBJ2-7; D uncertain. The germline gives CDR1 MDHEN, CDR2 SYDVKM. The CDR3 contains 12 residues. The V and J ends lost 4 bases and 3 bases respectively, with 7 bases between them. CDR3 nucleotide sequence: TGTGCCAGCAGTTCGACTCTCTACGAGCAGTACTTC. It specifies CASSSTLYEQYF.

The chain has TRBV7-9 and TRBJ2-7, with 14 bases identical to TRBD2. The germline V gene has CDR1 SEHNR and CDR2 FQNEAQ (reference sequence). The CDR3 spans 15 residues. V shed 5 bases, J shed 5 bases, and the junction held 5 bases outside the gene matches. CDR3 sequence: CASSPPGLAGDEQYF. CDR3 in DNA: TGTGCCAGCAGCCCTCCGGGACTAGCGGGAGACGAGCAGTACTTC. The whole variable domain, filled in from reference TRBV7-9 and TRBJ2-7, reads DTGVSQNPRHKITKRGQNVTFRCDPISEHNRLYWYRQTLGQGPEFLTYFQNEAQLEKSRLLSDRFSAERPKGSFSTLEIQRTEQGDSAMYLCASSPPGLAGDEQYFGPGTRLTVT.

This clone was found a few times. The J gene is TRBJ1-1, the V gene TRBV7-2, with TRBD1 as a possible D gene (6 bases). This CDR3 region has 13 residues. Germline assignment: CDR1 SGHTA and CDR2 FQGNSA. Deletions cut 4 bases from V and 7 bases from J, with 13 bases between. The CDR3 spells CASSSQGTDEAFF. The CDR3, as DNA: TGTGCCAGCAGCTCACAGGGTACGGATGAAGCTTTCTTT.

This clone was found a few times. This rearrangement joins TRBV6-5 to TRBJ1-1, with D possibly TRBD1 on 6 matching bases. CDR1 MNHEY and CDR2 SVGAGI come from the germline V gene. This CDR3 spans 15 amino acids. V was cut by 3 bases and J by 5 bases, with 16 bases left in between. The CDR3 protein is CASSYRRTGQTEAFF. For the CDR3, the DNA is TGTGCCAGCAGTTATCGTCGGACGGGACAAACTGAAGCTTTCTTT.

This clone turned up a few times. V is TRBV6-5 and J is TRBJ2-1; TRBD2 matches at 14 bases. J was trimmed by 8 bases and V by 5 bases; bases with no gene match: 5. Germline V gene data show CDR1 as MNHEY and CDR2 as SVGAGI. This CDR3 region has 15 residues. The CDR3 DNA reads TGTGCCAGCAGTCCCGGGACTAGCGGGAGATATGAGCAGTTCTTC. It is translated as CASSPGTSGRYEQFF.

CDR3 coding DNA: TGTGCCAGTAGTATAATAGACAATGAGCAGTTCTTC. Translation gives CASSIIDNEQFF. This chain uses TRBV19 with TRBJ2-1; no reliable D call. CDR1 is LNHDA, CDR2 SQIVND, per germline (reference sequence). The CDR3 is made up of 12 amino acids. V was shortened by 2 bases and J by 5 bases, with 4 bases between the two germline ends.

This sequence joins TRBV19 and TRBJ1-4, with D perhaps matching TRBD1 (5 bases). This CDR3 has 16 amino acids. The V end was cut by 6 bases, the J end by 3 bases, with 17 bases between. Germline CDR1 is LNHDA and CDR2 is SQIVND (reference sequence). CDR3 in amino acids: CASRIIGGAANEKLFF. The CDR3 DNA sequence: TGTGCCAGTAGGATCATCGGGGGTGCAGCTAATGAAAAACTGTTTTTT. Looking up the rest from reference TRBV19 and TRBJ1-4 gives the full variable domain: DGGITQSPKYLFRKEGQNVTLSCEQNLNHDAMYWYRQDPGQGLRLIYYSQIVNDFQKGDIAEGYSVSREKKESFPLTVTSAQKNPTAFYLCASRIIGGAANEKLFFGSGTQLSVL.

The table lists this clone with a few counts. The V and J genes are TRBV6-5 and TRBJ1-2; 11 positions match TRBD1. The CDR3 is made up of 15 amino acids. The germline CDR1 and CDR2 sequences are MNHEY and SVGAGI. Unmatched junction bases numbered 6, after V lost 6 bases and J lost 3 bases. The CDR3 DNA reads TGTGCCAGCAGATCCGGGACAGGGGGAGACTATGGCTACACCTTC. This codes for CASRSGTGGDYGYTF.

The table lists this clone with a few counts. Compared with germline, one end of the junction differs, possibly owing to a read error. The chain couples TRBV10-3 to TRBJ1-2, with a tentative D call TRBD1 (6 bases). This CDR3 contains 11 residues. In germline, CDR1 is ENHRY, CDR2 SYGVKD. The CDR3 reads CAISPGDKPAF. CDR3 in DNA: TGTGCCATCAGCCCTGGGGACAAACCAGCCTTC.

The chain has TRBV7-2 and TRBJ1-4; D is unclear. CDR1 SGHTA and CDR2 FQGNSA come from the germline V gene. V lost 2 bases, J lost 8 bases, and 12 bases lay in between. The CDR3 spans 14 residues. CDR3 region: CASSLPTLKEKLFF. The CDR3 bases are TGTGCCAGCAGCTTACCGACTCTCAAGGAAAAACTGTTTTTT.

This clone was detected only a few times. V gene TRBV9 combines with J gene TRBJ2-3; D is possibly TRBD2 (6 bases). Trimming took 0 bases from V and 1 from J, leaving 15 bases between them. This CDR3 spans 17 amino acids. Per germline, CDR1 SGDLS and CDR2 YYNGEE. CDR3 residues: CASSVDYGRPGTDTQYF. The CDR3 coding sequence is TGTGCCAGCAGCGTAGATTATGGGAGGCCAGGCACAGATACGCAGTATTTT.

This clone occurred a few times. The rearrangement links TRBV28 to TRBJ1-2; D gene ambiguous. The germline CDR1 and CDR2 sequences are MDHEN and SYDVKM. This CDR3 contains 12 residues. Between the trimmed V and J ends, which lost 4 bases and 1 base, there was a span of 4 bases. CDR3 in amino acids: CASSSVNYGYTF. The CDR3, as DNA: TGTGCCAGCAGTTCGGTTAACTATGGCTACACCTTC.

V is TRBV9 and J is TRBJ2-1; tentatively, D is TRBD1 (5 bases). V lost 0 bases and J 7 bases, leaving 14 bases between the germline ends. CDR3 size: 15 residues. Germline V gene sequence: CDR1 SGDLS, CDR2 YYNGEE. The CDR3: CASSVEWGPGNEQFF. The CDR3 DNA sequence: TGTGCCAGCAGCGTAGAATGGGGCCCCGGTAATGAGCAGTTCTTC.

The genes are TRBV28 and TRBJ2-7, with 10 bases aligning to TRBD1. V was clipped by 4 bases and J by 5 bases; unmatched bases: 8. Germline V CDR1 and CDR2: MDHEN, SYDVKM. CDR3 size: 15 residues. The CDR3 DNA sequence: TGTGCCAGCAGTTCCCCCGGGACAGGGGTCCACGAGCAGTACTTC. Translating it yields CASSSPGTGVHEQYF. The full variable domain, with the rest looked up from reference TRBV28 and TRBJ2-7, is DVKVTQSSRYLVKRTGEKVFLECVQDMDHENMFWYRQDPGLGLRLIYFSYDVKMKEKGDIPEGYSVSREKKERFSLILESASTNQTSMYLCASSSPGTGVHEQYFGPGTRLTVT.

The chain links TRBV9 to TRBJ2-7, with 10 bases identical to TRBD1. V lost 3 bases and J lost 4; bases outside the gene matches: 7. Per germline, CDR1 SGDLS and CDR2 YYNGEE. CDR3 length: 15 amino acids. CDR3 DNA sequence: TGTGCCAGCAGCGAGGGGACAGGGGCATGGTACGAGCAGTACTTC. Protein sequence: CASSEGTGAWYEQYF.

J is TRBJ2-1 and V is TRBV30; TRBD2 matches at 11 bases. Germline V CDR1 and CDR2: GTSNPN, SVGIG (reference sequence). V was pared by 1 base and J by 6 bases, with 2 bases of the junction left unmatched. The CDR3 runs 14 residues. The CDR3 reads CAWSGLAGSNEQFF. The CDR3 region has the DNA TGTGCCTGGAGTGGACTAGCGGGAAGCAATGAGCAGTTCTTC.

This clone was counted only a few times. J is TRBJ1-5 and V is TRBV5-5; D unclear. Looked up from germline, CDR1 is SGHKS and CDR2 is YYEKEE (reference sequence). V lost 2 bases, J lost 2 bases, and 14 bases lay in between. The CDR3 is 16 amino acids. CDR3 sequence (DNA): TGTGCCAGCAGCTTCTTCGCAGGAGGGCGCAATCAGCCCCAGCATTTT. Protein: CASSFFAGGRNQPQHF.

The CDR3 loop reads CASKNQEAYEQYF. The DNA for the CDR3 is TGTGCCAGCAAAAACCAGGAGGCCTACGAGCAGTACTTC. The rearrangement uses TRBV6-6 and TRBJ2-7, with a tentative D call TRBD2 (5 bases). V lost 7 bases, J lost 2 bases, and 12 bases lay in between. CDR3 length equals 13 residues. Germline V gene data show CDR1 as MNHNY and CDR2 as SVGAGI (reference sequence).

This clone was counted between two and nine times. The CDR3 reads CASGAGGYEQYF. The CDR3 region has the DNA TGTGCCAGCGGGGCAGGGGGCTACGAGCAGTACTTC. V and J are TRBV28 and TRBJ2-7; 7 bases match TRBD1. The CDR3 is 12 residues long. From germline, CDR1 is MDHEN and CDR2 SYDVKM. After removal of 8 bases from V and 3 bases from J, the junction contained 4 bases not matched to a gene. The full variable domain, with the rest looked up from reference TRBV28 and TRBJ2-7, is DVKVTQSSRYLVKRTGEKVFLECVQDMDHENMFWYRQDPGLGLRLIYFSYDVKMKEKGDIPEGYSVSREKKERFSLILESASTNQTSMYLCASGAGGYEQYFGPGTRLTVT.

The sample holds a few counts of this clone. V is TRBV6-5 and J is TRBJ1-5, with D possibly matching TRBD1 (5 bases). The CDR3 has 14 amino acids. Deletions cut 0 bases from V and 4 bases from J, with 7 bases between. Germline CDR1 MNHEY, CDR2 SVGAGI. The CDR3 sequence: CASSYSGQNQPQHF. DNA for the CDR3: TGTGCCAGCAGTTACTCGGGGCAGAATCAGCCCCAGCATTTT.

This clone was counted a few times. This chain links TRBV11-2 with TRBJ1-2, with 7 bases matching TRBD1. Losses at the gene ends were 5 bases for V and 0 bases for J; bases not matched to a gene: 6. The CDR3 length is 15 residues. From germline, CDR1 is SGHAT and CDR2 FQNNGV. The CDR3 loop is CASSQLDRSNYGYTF. DNA of the CDR3: TGTGCCAGCAGCCAATTGGACAGGTCTAACTATGGCTACACCTTC.

This clone was observed a handful of times. The V call is TRBV12-5, the J call TRBJ2-6, with D possibly being TRBD2 (6 bases). Per the germline V gene, CDR1 is LGHNT and CDR2 is FRNRAP. Trimming left V 0 bases short and J 1 base short, with 22 bases between. The CDR3 length is 21 residues. CDR3 nucleotide sequence: TGTGCTAGTGGTTTGGTGGTGGCAGGATGGGGGGAAAAATCTGGGGCCAACGTCCTGACTTTC. It specifies CASGLVVAGWGEKSGANVLTF.

This rearrangement joins TRBV5-1 to TRBJ2-6, with 8 bases matching TRBD2. CDR3 length equals 16 residues. V trimming: 0 bases; J trimming: 2 bases; junction bases outside the gene matches: 1. The germline gives CDR1 SGHRS, CDR2 YFSETQ. The CDR3 DNA is TGCGCCAGCAGCTTGGTAGCGGGAACTGGGGCCAACGTCCTGACTTTC. As protein: CASSLVAGTGANVLTF.